These 27 T cell receptor beta chains were all obtained from the same sample, sequenced in a study of Tregs in tolerant kidney transplant recipients. TCRdb's table, derived via immunoSEQ multiplex PCR, lists solely in-frame clones and lacks some. The sample carries tens of thousands of clones, about 92% recorded once. Sequenced: CD8+ T cells from blood. The receptors were sampled from a human donor in good health.

The V and J genes are TRBV9 and TRBJ2-3; D is uncertain. Germline V gene sequence: CDR1 SGDLS, CDR2 YYNGEE. V gave up 2 bases and J gave up 0 bases, with 4 bases separating them. This CDR3 region has 13 residues. The CDR3 nucleotides are TGTGCCAGCAGCGTGGACAGCACAGATACGCAGTATTTT. This encodes CASSVDSTDTQYF.

The chain has TRBV5-4 and TRBJ2-5, with D possibly matching TRBD2 (6 bases). Looked up from germline, CDR1 is SGHNT and CDR2 is YYREEE (reference sequence). The CDR3 consists of 13 residues. Trimming cost V 0 bases and J 5 bases, with 8 bases left between them. This CDR3 is CASSLGLAETQYF. DNA of the CDR3: TGTGCCAGCAGCTTGGGGCTAGCGGAGACCCAGTACTTC.

This clone was observed a handful of times. V is TRBV27 and J is TRBJ2-2, with TRBD2 identical over 11 bases. Germline CDR1 MNHEY, CDR2 SMNVEV (reference sequence). J lost 5 bases, V lost 6 bases, and 8 bases had no gene match. The CDR3 runs 16 residues. CDR3 DNA sequence: TGTGCCAGCAGAATGACTAGCGGGATCGGGACCGGGGAGCTGTTTTTT. It is translated as CASRMTSGIGTGELFF.

This clone was seen a single time. The chain recombines TRBV21-1 with TRBJ2-7. TRBV21-1 is flagged as a pseudogene. This CDR3 spans 15 amino acids. CDR3 DNA: TGTGCCAGCAGCAAACGGGGCCGAGGACAAGACGAGCAGTACTTC. Its translation: CASSKRGRGQDEQYF.

The chain employs TRBV19 and TRBJ1-4; perhaps TRBD1 as D (5 bases). From germline, CDR1 is LNHDA and CDR2 SQIVND (reference sequence). The CDR3 covers 15 residues. Deletions cut 6 bases from V and 3 bases from J, with 14 bases between. The CDR3 region has the DNA TGTGCCAGTAGACCCTCCAGGGCCCCTAATGAAAAACTGTTTTTT. Protein sequence: CASRPSRAPNEKLFF.

The genes are TRBV5-5 and TRBJ1-2; no clear D. Looked up from germline, CDR1 is SGHKS and CDR2 is YYEKEE (reference sequence). The CDR3 consists of 15 residues. V lost 0 bases, J lost 5 bases, and 14 bases lay in between. CDR3 bases: TGTGCCAGCAGCTTGGCCCAAGGGAGAGGGTATGGCTACACCTTC. Encoded protein: CASSLAQGRGYGYTF.

The chain has TRBV6-5 and TRBJ2-1, with D uncertain. Germline-derived CDR1 and CDR2 are MNHEY and SVGAGI. This CDR3 region has 14 residues. Trimming left V 6 bases short and J 5 bases short, with 14 bases between. The CDR3 sequence is CASSSSLLHNEQFF. The CDR3 region has the DNA TGTGCCAGCAGCTCGAGCCTCCTCCACAATGAGCAGTTCTTC.

The rearrangement links TRBV11-1 to TRBJ2-5; D may match TRBD1 or TRBD2 (5 bases each). Trimming took off 3 bases at V and 5 bases at J, with 10 bases between the two ends. The CDR3 loop spans 13 amino acids. Germline loops: CDR1 SGHAT, CDR2 FQDESV (reference sequence). The CDR3 coding sequence is TGTGCCAGCAGCTTTCACGGGGCCGAGACCCAGTACTTC. It yields the protein CASSFHGAETQYF.

This chain links TRBV9 with TRBJ2-2, with 16 bases matching TRBD2. The CDR3 has 19 residues. CDR1 is SGDLS, CDR2 YYNGEE, per germline. V shed 0 bases and J 5 bases; nucleotides not matched to a gene: 7. CDR3 sequence: CASSVAGTSGREMTGELFF. The CDR3 DNA is TGTGCCAGCAGCGTAGCTGGGACTAGCGGGAGGGAGATGACCGGGGAGCTGTTTTTT.

The chain joins TRBV6-5 to TRBJ2-1; D is perhaps TRBD1 or TRBD2 (5 bases each). Germline V gives CDR1 MNHEY, CDR2 SVGAGI. With 6 bases removed from V and 4 bases from J, the gap between germline ends came to 16 bases. This CDR3 has 15 amino acids. CDR3 sequence (DNA): TGTGCCAGCAGATCCCGGGACGTACGATACAATGAGCAGTTCTTC. This encodes CASRSRDVRYNEQFF.

V gene TRBV30 combines with J gene TRBJ2-6, with no clear D. Trimming took 4 bases from V and 4 from J, leaving 5 bases between them. Germline-derived CDR1 and CDR2 are GTSNPN and SVGIG (reference sequence). The CDR3 is 12 amino acids. The CDR3 loop reads CAWTPGANVLTF. CDR3 in DNA: TGTGCCTGGACCCCCGGGGCCAACGTCCTGACTTTC.

This clone was counted once. The V call is TRBV7-9, the J call TRBJ2-5, with D unclear. This CDR3 comprises 11 residues. V gave up 2 bases and J gave up 3 bases, with 1 base separating them. The germline CDR1 and CDR2 sequences are SEHNR and FQNEAQ (reference sequence). CDR3 sequence reads: CASSLKETQYF. The CDR3 DNA reads as TGTGCCAGCAGCTTAAAAGAGACCCAGTACTTC.

The V call is TRBV4-1, the J call TRBJ2-5, with D tentatively TRBD2 (6 bases). V was pared by 2 bases and J by 9 bases, with 19 bases between. Germline CDR1 and CDR2: MGHRA and YSYEKL. The CDR3 is 15 residues long. The CDR3 DNA sequence: TGCGCCAGCAGCCAACACCGGGACTGGGGACCGGCCCAGTACTTC. It encodes CASSQHRDWGPAQYF.

The chain recombines TRBV6-6 with TRBJ1-1; possible D gene TRBD1, 5 bases. The CDR3 length is 14 residues. V dropped 2 bases and J dropped 4 bases, with 11 bases sitting between them. Germline values: CDR1 MNHNY, CDR2 SVGAGI (reference sequence). CDR3 amino acids: CASSYNRRGTEAFF. CDR3 nucleotides: TGTGCCAGCAGTTACAACAGGAGGGGCACTGAAGCTTTCTTT.

Only a few counts were recorded for this clone. The chain has TRBV6-4 and TRBJ2-2, with D possibly TRBD1 on 7 matching bases. V lost 4 bases and J 3 bases, leaving 9 bases between the germline ends. Germline V lookup: CDR1 MRHNA, CDR2 SNTAGT. The CDR3 contains 14 residues. CDR3 in amino acids: CASSGGTDTGELFF. CDR3 in DNA: TGTGCCAGCAGTGGCGGGACAGACACCGGGGAGCTGTTTTTT.

V usage is TRBV19 and J usage is TRBJ1-5, with 7 bases matching TRBD1. The CDR3 length is 18 residues. V dropped 7 bases and J dropped 0; count of bases not matched to a gene: 15. The V gene's germline CDR1 is LNHDA and CDR2 SQIVND (reference sequence). CDR3: CASNPPRQGGYSNQPQHF. In DNA form, the CDR3 reads TGTGCCAGTAACCCCCCTCGACAGGGAGGTTATAGCAATCAGCCCCAGCATTTT.

J is TRBJ1-5 and V is TRBV29-1, with 8 bases matching TRBD1. This CDR3 has 12 amino acids. Germline CDR1 and CDR2: SQVTM and ANQGSEA. In DNA form, the CDR3 reads TGCATCGACAGGGGCAGCAATCAGCCCCAGCATTTT. Amino acid sequence: CIDRGSNQPQHF.

The chain uses TRBV2 and TRBJ2-3, with D perhaps TRBD1 or TRBD2 (5 bases each). V was shortened by 9 bases and J by 2 bases, with 21 bases between the two germline ends. Germline loops: CDR1 SNHLY, CDR2 FYNNEI. The CDR3 has 16 residues. CDR3 coding DNA: TGTGCCAGGAACCGGGACGAAAAAAGGTTCACAGATACGCAGTATTTT. The encoded protein is CARNRDEKRFTDTQYF.

The chain links TRBV2 to TRBJ2-1; D remains unclear. Trimming took off 2 bases at V and 10 bases at J, with 18 bases between the two ends. The CDR3 runs to 15 residues. The germline gives CDR1 SNHLY, CDR2 FYNNEI. This CDR3 reads CASSEYEAPEKEQFF. CDR3 coding DNA: TGTGCCAGCAGTGAATATGAGGCCCCAGAAAAAGAGCAGTTCTTC.

The chain uses TRBV4-1 and TRBJ2-7; the D gene is possibly TRBD1 (5 bases). Germline V CDR1 and CDR2: MGHRA, YSYEKL. CDR3 length: 15 residues. The V end lost 1 base, the J end lost 5 bases, and 15 bases lay between the germline ends. CDR3 DNA sequence: TGCGCCAGCAGCCAAGTGGGCAGGGATCTCGACGAGCAGTACTTC. Amino acid sequence: CASSQVGRDLDEQYF.

This chain uses TRBV15 with TRBJ2-7, with D possibly being TRBD1 (6 bases). CDR1 is LNHNV and CDR2 is YYDKDF in the germline V gene (reference sequence). V lost 0 bases and J lost 2, with 11 bases in between. The length of the CDR3 is 15 residues. Written as DNA, the CDR3 is TGTGCCACCAGCAGAGATAAGGGGGTCCCCTACGAGCAGTACTTC. Encoded protein: CATSRDKGVPYEQYF. The variable domain in full, completed from reference TRBV15 and TRBJ2-7, reads DAMVIQNPRYQVTQFGKPVTLSCSQTLNHNVMYWYQQKSSQAPKLLFHYYDKDFNNEADTPDNFQSRRPNTSFCFLDIRSPGLGDTAMYLCATSRDKGVPYEQYFGPGTRLTVT.

The rearrangement joins TRBV4-1 to TRBJ1-1, with unresolved D. Germline V gene lookup returns CDR1 MGHRA and CDR2 YSYEKL. Trimming took off 0 bases at V and 8 bases at J, with 10 bases between the two ends. The CDR3 loop spans 13 amino acids. This CDR3 is CASSQERRSEAFF. The DNA of the CDR3 is TGCGCCAGCAGCCAAGAACGCCGGTCAGAAGCTTTCTTT.

V and J are TRBV27 and TRBJ1-2; D is undetermined. This CDR3 has 14 amino acids. Germline lookup yields CDR1 MNHEY and CDR2 SMNVEV (reference sequence). V was trimmed by 3 bases and J by 2 bases, leaving 10 bases between them. The CDR3 DNA is TGTGCCAGCAGTTTCGCGGGCTCAAACTATGGCTACACCTTC. It yields the protein CASSFAGSNYGYTF.

The genes are TRBV4-1 and TRBJ1-5; no clear D gene. The V gene lost 1 base and the J gene lost 0 bases, with 10 bases spanning the gap. Germline CDR1 reads MGHRA; CDR2 reads YSYEKL. This CDR3 spans 16 amino acids. The CDR3 protein is CASSQGGAYSNQPQHF. The DNA of the CDR3 is TGCGCCAGCAGCCAAGGGGGAGCTTATAGCAATCAGCCCCAGCATTTT.

V is TRBV10-3 and J is TRBJ2-7; 9 bases map to TRBD2. V lost 5 bases to trimming and J lost 3 bases; unmatched junction nucleotides: 11. The CDR3 sequence is 16 residues long. Germline V gives CDR1 ENHRY, CDR2 SYGVKD. This CDR3 reads CAISPSLRGGNYEQYF. The DNA for the CDR3 is TGTGCCATCAGTCCCTCCCTGCGGGGGGGAAACTACGAGCAGTACTTC.

J is TRBJ2-7 and V is TRBV5-6; 15 bases agree with TRBD2. The CDR3 spans 18 residues. V gave up 4 bases and J gave up 1 base; unmatched junction bases: 9. Germline-derived CDR1 and CDR2 are SGHDT and YYEEEE. In DNA form, the CDR3 reads TGTGCCAGCAGCCCCGGACTAGCGGGGGGGCCGGGGTCCTACGAGCAGTACTTC. Its translation is CASSPGLAGGPGSYEQYF.

The chain is built from TRBV11-2 and TRBJ2-2, with 12 positions matching TRBD2. There are 15 residues in the CDR3. Germline CDR1 SGHAT, CDR2 FQNNGV. V lost 5 bases and J lost 4; bases outside the gene matches: 2. The CDR3 loop is CASSPGLAGTGELFF. The DNA for the CDR3 is TGTGCCAGCAGCCCGGGACTAGCGGGCACCGGGGAGCTGTTTTTT. The complete variable domain, with remaining parts taken from reference TRBV11-2 and TRBJ2-2, reads EAGVAQSPRYKIIEKRQSVAFWCNPISGHATLYWYQQILGQGPKLLIQFQNNGVVDDSQLPKDRFSAERLKGVDSTLKIQPAKLEDSAVYLCASSPGLAGTGELFFGEGSRLTVL.